Listed below are T cell receptor beta chains from one sample, sequenced in a study of blood T cell repertoires in COVID-19. The repertoire was sequenced with immunoSEQ multiplex PCR; TCRdb's copy has only in-frame clones and lacks some. Of about 240,000 clones in the sample, about four fifths were seen once. The sequenced material came from peripheral blood. The receptors derive from a woman under 30 with acute or convalescent COVID-19. CDR3s include the opening cysteine and the closing phenylalanine or tryptophan. The D gene is left open where the match is weak. Clone size is not always given. Where it is, it says once, few, many or a class for expanded clones.

NA | TRBJ1-5 | once | TRBV19 | TGTGCCAGTATCCCCTCAGGGCGGGGGAGCAATCAGCCCCAGCATTTT | CASIPSGRGSNQPQHF
NA | TRBJ1-5 | NA | TRBV6-5 | TGTGCCACTGACAGTTATAGCAATCAGCCCCAGCATTTT | CATDSYSNQPQHF
NA | TRBJ1-2 | NA | TRBV2 | TGTGCCAGCAGACAGGGTTCCTACTATGGCTACACCTTC | CASRQGSYYGYTF
TRBD2 | TRBJ2-2 | NA | TRBV9 | TGTGCCAGCAGTATAGCGGGAGGGACCGGGGAGCTGTTTTTT | CASSIAGGTGELFF
TRBD2 | TRBJ2-7 | NA | TRBV4-1 | TGCGCCAGCAGCCAAGACCAATCGAGACTAGCGGGCTACGAGCAGTACTTC | CASSQDQSRLAGYEQYF
NA | TRBJ2-7 | once | TRBV27 | TGTGCCAGCAGTTTAAGGGGACAAGGGAGCCCGCTCTACGAGCAGTACTTC | CASSLRGQGSPLYEQYF
TRBD1 | TRBJ1-2 | NA | TRBV7-9 | TGTGCCAGCAGCTTAGGATCAGGGGGCCGGGACTATGGCTACACCTTC | CASSLGSGGRDYGYTF
NA | TRBJ2-5 | NA | TRBV7-9 | TGTGCCAGCAGCTTACAGGCCTCCCCACGGACCCAGTACTTC | CASSLQASPRTQYF
NA | TRBJ2-7 | NA | TRBV5-1 | TGCGCCAGCAGCTTGGCCCCAGTGGGAGGCAGAGGCGAGCAGTACTTC | CASSLAPVGGRGEQYF
TRBD1 | TRBJ2-1 | NA | TRBV3-1/TRBV3-2 | TGTGCCAGCAGCCAAGAGACAGGGGGCAAGAACAATGAGCAGTTCTTC | CASSQETGGKNNEQFF
TRBD1 | TRBJ2-7 | NA | TRBV28 | TGTGCCAGCAGGGGCGGGACAGGGCCTTCCTACGAGCAGTACTTC | CASRGGTGPSYEQYF
TRBD2 | TRBJ2-3 | NA | TRBV7-2 | TGTGCCAGCAGCCCGATAACCGGGACTATCAAAACGTCTGGGTATTTT | CASSPITGTIKTSGYF
TRBD1 | TRBJ1-5 | once | TRBV4-1 | TGCGCCAGCAGCCAAGGTGACAGGGTGGGAAATCAGCCCCAGCATTTT | CASSQGDRVGNQPQHF
TRBD2 | TRBJ2-7 | once | TRBV7-9 | TGTGCCAGCAGCTACTCAATCGGGACTAGCGGTTACGAGCAGTACTTC | CASSYSIGTSGYEQYF
TRBD2 | TRBJ2-7 | NA | TRBV13 | TGTGCCAGCAGCTTAGGGGGACTAGCGGGCCCGGATCAATACGAGCAGTACTTC | CASSLGGLAGPDQYEQYF
NA | TRBJ1-5 | NA | TRBV27 | TGTGCCAACTGGGACCTAAGGGACATAGGACAGCCCCAGCATTTT | CANWDLRDIGQPQHF
NA | TRBJ2-2 | NA | TRBV5-8 | TGTGCCAGCAGCTTGGGAGACAGCTCCGGGACCGGGGAGCTGTTTTTT | CASSLGDSSGTGELFF
TRBD1 | TRBJ1-6 | NA | TRBV5-8 | TGTGCCAGCAGTTTTAATCCGGGACAGGGGATTTCACCCCTCCACTTT | CASSFNPGQGISPLHF
NA | TRBJ2-7 | NA | TRBV27 | TGTGCCAGCAGTTTAGTCCAGGGGAGCTCCTACGAGCAGTACTTC | CASSLVQGSSYEQYF
TRBD2 | TRBJ2-3 | NA | TRBV11-3 | TGTGCCAGCAGCGATAGCGGGAGTAAGCAGTATTTT | CASSDSGSKQYF
TRBD2 | TRBJ2-1 | once | TRBV18 | TGTGCCAGCTCACCAGGACTAGCGGAGTACAATGAGCAGTTCTTC | CASSPGLAEYNEQFF
NA | TRBJ2-1 | NA | TRBV5-4 | TGTGCCAGCAGCTTTCTCCTAGACAGTCACTCCTACAATGAGCAGTTCTTC | CASSFLLDSHSYNEQFF
TRBD2 | TRBJ2-5 | NA | TRBV10-3 | TGTGCCATCAGCCAGGGGGGGACTAGCGGGAGAGGGTTGGAGACCCAGTACTTC | CAISQGGTSGRGLETQYF
TRBD1 | TRBJ1-1 | NA | TRBV30 | TGTGCCTGGAGTGGGACAGGAATGAACACTGAAGCTTTCTTT | CAWSGTGMNTEAFF
TRBD1 | TRBJ1-6 | NA | TRBV30 | TGTGCCTGGAAAGACAGGGTCGGATATAATTCACCCCTCCACTTT | CAWKDRVGYNSPLHF
NA | TRBJ2-2 | NA | TRBV30 | TGTGCCTCGCGGGGAAACACCGGGGAGCTGTTTTTT | CASRGNTGELFF
NA | TRBJ2-3 | NA | TRBV3-1/TRBV3-2 | TGTGCCAGCAGTCTTCTTTCAGATACGCAGTATTTT | CASSLLSDTQYF
TRBD2 | TRBJ2-7 | NA | TRBV5-4 | TGTGCCAGCACCCTTAACCAGGGGACTAGGCTCCCCTACGAGCAGTACTTC | CASTLNQGTRLPYEQYF
TRBD2 | TRBJ2-7 | NA | TRBV3-1/TRBV3-2 | TGTGCCAGCAGCCAAGATTTGGCTAGCGGAAACTACGAGCAGTACTTC | CASSQDLASGNYEQYF
TRBD1 | TRBJ2-2 | NA | TRBV7-9 | TGTGCCAGCAGTTCGACAGGGGGGAACACCGGGGAGCTGTTTTTT | CASSSTGGNTGELFF
NA | TRBJ1-2 | NA | TRBV28 | TGTGCCAGCAGTTCCGGATTGACGGGGGGCGACTATGGCTACACCTTC | CASSSGLTGGDYGYTF
TRBD1 | TRBJ1-3 | NA | TRBV4-3 | TGCGCCAGCAGCCAAGATCGATATGGACAGGCCTCTGGAAACACCATATATTTT | CASSQDRYGQASGNTIYF
NA | TRBJ2-2 | NA | TRBV14 | TGTGCCAGCAGCCCAGGGGTAAACACCGGGGAGCTGTTTTTT | CASSPGVNTGELFF
TRBD2 | TRBJ2-1 | NA | TRBV6-5 | TGTGCCAGCAGACTAGCGGGAGTCGCCAATGAGCAGTTCTTC | CASRLAGVANEQFF
TRBD1 | TRBJ1-2 | NA | TRBV27 | TGTGCCAGCAGTCCATGGACAGGTTCTAACTATGGCTACACCTTC | CASSPWTGSNYGYTF
NA | TRBJ2-3 | NA | TRBV20-1 | TGCAGTGCTAGTGCAAACAGGGAAATCCGGGGAGATACGCAGTATTTT | CSASANREIRGDTQYF
NA | TRBJ2-5 | NA | TRBV14 | TGTGCCAGCAGTTTCCGGGGATGGTACCAAGAGACCCAGTACTTC | CASSFRGWYQETQYF
NA | TRBJ2-4 | NA | TRBV7-9 | TGTGCCAGCAGTTCATTAGCCAAAAACATTCAGTACTTC | CASSSLAKNIQYF
NA | TRBJ1-5 | NA | TRBV27 | TGTGCCAGCAGTTTAATCGGGGTAGGGTTGGTTAGACAGCCCCAGCATTTT | CASSLIGVGLVRQPQHF
NA | TRBJ2-1 | once | TRBV29-1 | TGCAGCGTTGATGTAGGGGAGGTACAGGAGCAGTTCTTC | CSVDVGEVQEQFF
NA | TRBJ1-5 | NA | TRBV2 | TGTGCCAGCACCTCAGCGGCCGAAGATAGCAATCAGCCCCAGCATTTT | CASTSAAEDSNQPQHF
TRBD1 | TRBJ2-7 | NA | TRBV9 | TGTGCCAGCAGCAAGACCGGGACAGGGGGTGAGCAGTACTTC | CASSKTGTGGEQYF
TRBD1 | TRBJ1-1 | NA | TRBV14 | TGTGCCAGCAGCAGACGGACAGGCCTGAACACTGAAGCTTTCTTT | CASSRRTGLNTEAFF
TRBD2 | TRBJ2-1 | NA | TRBV27 | TGTGCCAGCTCGCCGGGACTAGCGGGATCGACCTCCTACAATGAGCAGTTCTTC | CASSPGLAGSTSYNEQFF
NA | TRBJ2-1 | NA | TRBV18 | TGTGCCAGCTCACCCGGGAGCTCCTACAATGAGCAGTTCTTC | CASSPGSSYNEQFF